These T cell receptor beta chains were read from a single sample in a study of blood T cell repertoires in COVID-19. Measured with immunoSEQ multiplex PCR; TCRdb has only the in-frame clones, and not every one. The table lists fewer than 350,000 clones, around nine tenths of them singletons. The specimen was PBMCs or T cells enriched from blood (not recorded which). The receptor set was obtained from a woman aged 40 to 50 who had recovered from COVID-19. The conserved cysteine and the conserved F or W are not part of the CDR3 here. Each record gives: J gene, D gene, V gene, CDR3 length, CDR3 protein. D genes are given only for firm matches.

TRBJ2-7 | NA | TRBV6-5 | 12 | ASSNTGKSYEQY
TRBJ2-1 | TRBD2 | TRBV7-9 | 16 | ASSATGLAGGWRDEQF
TRBJ2-1 | NA | TRBV24-1 | 10 | ATSDLQYEQF
TRBJ2-7 | NA | TRBV25-1 | 13 | ASSDSRVNPYEQY
TRBJ2-4 | TRBD2 | TRBV18 | 13 | ASSPLTSGKNIQY
TRBJ1-5 | NA | TRBV10-2 | 11 | ASSDEGNQPQH
TRBJ2-3 | NA | TRBV4-3 | 14 | ASSHVSGELTDTQY
TRBJ2-6 | NA | TRBV11-2 | 13 | ASSKTDSGANVLT
TRBJ1-6 | NA | TRBV6-5 | 13 | ASFIREAFNSPLH
TRBJ1-2 | NA | TRBV4-3 | 10 | ASSQDDYGYT
TRBJ2-7 | TRBD2 | TRBV4-1 | 14 | ASSQDASGKIYEQY
TRBJ1-1 | TRBD1 | TRBV18 | 13 | ASSERTGENTEAF
TRBJ2-1 | TRBD2 | TRBV5-6 | 16 | ASSLARDSSGNYNEQF
TRBJ1-2 | TRBD1 | TRBV7-9 | 13 | ASSPRTGVNYGYT
TRBJ2-1 | NA | TRBV7-2 | 13 | ASSRYRDVGNEQF
TRBJ2-3 | NA | TRBV24-1 | 12 | ATESPGSTDTQY
TRBJ2-3 | NA | TRBV4-3 | 14 | ASSQAGGAWADTQY
TRBJ2-1 | NA | TRBV30 | 11 | AWSAGDYNEQF
TRBJ1-1 | NA | TRBV29-1 | 10 | SVAGSNTEAF
TRBJ1-5 | NA | TRBV11-1 | 11 | ASSSGENQPQH
TRBJ1-2 | NA | TRBV28 | 12 | ASSPAGVLVGYT
TRBJ2-7 | TRBD1 | TRBV6-5 | 14 | ASSYSRDRGSYEQY
TRBJ2-2 | NA | TRBV14 | 13 | ASSHMRLRAGELF
TRBJ2-2 | NA | TRBV9 | 13 | ASSVVSGNTGELF
TRBJ2-1 | TRBD1 | TRBV7-8 | 10 | ASSKDRDEQF
TRBJ2-4 | NA | TRBV12-3/TRBV12-4 | 10 | ASGPRENIQY
TRBJ2-1 | TRBD2 | TRBV4-2 | 13 | ASSGGLAGNNEQF
TRBJ2-1 | TRBD2 | TRBV5-4 | 13 | ASSPGLAGPNEQF
TRBJ2-3 | TRBD2 | TRBV18 | 14 | ASSPTSGRGTDTQY